The clone carrying this T cell receptor (beta chain) was recorded at least ten times. V lost 6 bases and J lost 5, with 14 bases in between. CDR3 size: 14 residues. Germline V gene data show CDR1 as LGHNT and CDR2 as FRNRAP. This entry belongs to a study of spatial heterogeneity in lung cancer. TCRdb reprocessed the 5' RACE reads with MiXCR, giving one entry per CDR3 protein. There are about 20,000 distinct CDR3 sequences in the sample; approximately 6.2% occur only once, and roughly 35% lies in the top ten. Documented time point: sample taken at primary tumor resection. The donors comprised some 78 untreated early-stage non-small cell lung cancer patients.

The specimen was PBMCs, collected at surgery. The chain recombines TRBV12-5 with TRBJ1-5, with D possibly matching TRBD1 (5 bases). The sequence derives from a male donor with early-stage non-small cell lung cancer. The CDR3 DNA reads as TGTGCTAGTGGGGGGAGGGGCTGGGATCAGCCCCAGCATTTT. Translated, it gives CASGGRGWDQPQHF.